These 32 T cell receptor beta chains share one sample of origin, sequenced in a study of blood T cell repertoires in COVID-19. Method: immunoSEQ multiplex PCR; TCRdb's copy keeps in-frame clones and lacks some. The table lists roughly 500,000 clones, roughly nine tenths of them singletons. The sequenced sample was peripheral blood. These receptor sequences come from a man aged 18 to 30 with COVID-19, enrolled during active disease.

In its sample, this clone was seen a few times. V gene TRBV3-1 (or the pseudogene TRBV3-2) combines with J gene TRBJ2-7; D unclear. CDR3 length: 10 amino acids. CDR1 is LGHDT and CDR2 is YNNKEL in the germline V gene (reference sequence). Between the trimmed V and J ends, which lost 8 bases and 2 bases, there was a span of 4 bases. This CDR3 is CASGPYEQYF. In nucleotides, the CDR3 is TGTGCCAGCGGGCCCTACGAGCAGTACTTC.

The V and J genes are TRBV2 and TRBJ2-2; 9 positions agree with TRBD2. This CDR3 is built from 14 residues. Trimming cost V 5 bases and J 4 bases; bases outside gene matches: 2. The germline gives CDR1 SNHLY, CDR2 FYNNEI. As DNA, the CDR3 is TGTGCCAGCAGTATAGCGGGAGCCACCGGGGAGCTGTTTTTT. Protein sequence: CASSIAGATGELFF.

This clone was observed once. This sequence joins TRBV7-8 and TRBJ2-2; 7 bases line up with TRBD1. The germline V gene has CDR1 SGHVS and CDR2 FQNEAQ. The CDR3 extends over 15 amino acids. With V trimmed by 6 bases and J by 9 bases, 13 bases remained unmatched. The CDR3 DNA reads TGTGCCAGCAGTCATCGGGACAGTGCGCTGAGGGAGCTGTTTTTT. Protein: CASSHRDSALRELFF.

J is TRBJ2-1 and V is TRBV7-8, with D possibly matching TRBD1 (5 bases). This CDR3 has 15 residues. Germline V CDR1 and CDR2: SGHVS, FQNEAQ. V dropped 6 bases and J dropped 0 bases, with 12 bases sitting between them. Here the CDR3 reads CASSSPGFSYNEQFF. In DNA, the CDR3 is TGTGCCAGCAGTTCACCAGGGTTCTCCTACAATGAGCAGTTCTTC.

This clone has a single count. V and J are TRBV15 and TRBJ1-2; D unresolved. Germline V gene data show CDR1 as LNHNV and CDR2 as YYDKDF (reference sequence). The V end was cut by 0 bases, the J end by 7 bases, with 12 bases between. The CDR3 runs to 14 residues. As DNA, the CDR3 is TGTGCCACCAGCAGAGATGAATTAAGCGGTGGCTACACCTTC. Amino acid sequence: CATSRDELSGGYTF.

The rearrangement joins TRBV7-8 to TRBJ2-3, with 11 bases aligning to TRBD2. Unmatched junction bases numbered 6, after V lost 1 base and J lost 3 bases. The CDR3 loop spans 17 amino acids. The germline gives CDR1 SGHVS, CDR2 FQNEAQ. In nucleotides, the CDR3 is TGTGCCAGCAGCTTAGTAGCGGGGGGGCCCGGGACAGATACGCAGTATTTT. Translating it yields CASSLVAGGPGTDTQYF.

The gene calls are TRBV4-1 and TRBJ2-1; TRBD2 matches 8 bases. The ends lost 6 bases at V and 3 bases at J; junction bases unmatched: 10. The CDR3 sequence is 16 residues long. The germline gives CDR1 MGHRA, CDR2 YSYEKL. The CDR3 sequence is CASRSGAGGNYNEQFF. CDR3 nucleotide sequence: TGCGCCAGCAGGTCAGGGGCGGGGGGTAACTACAATGAGCAGTTCTTC.

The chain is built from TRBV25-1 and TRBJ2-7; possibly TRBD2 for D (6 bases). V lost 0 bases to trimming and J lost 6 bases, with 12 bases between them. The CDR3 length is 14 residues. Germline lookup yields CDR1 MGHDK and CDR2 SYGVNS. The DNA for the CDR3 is TGTGCCAGCAGTGAATATGGAGGGGTAGGCGAGCAGTACTTC. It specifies CASSEYGGVGEQYF.

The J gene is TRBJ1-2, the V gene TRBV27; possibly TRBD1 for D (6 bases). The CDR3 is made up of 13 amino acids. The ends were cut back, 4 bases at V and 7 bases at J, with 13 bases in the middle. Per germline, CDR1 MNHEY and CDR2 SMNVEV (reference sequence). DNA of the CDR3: TGTGCCAGCAGTTCAGGGGACGTAGGTGGCTACACCTTC. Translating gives CASSSGDVGGYTF.

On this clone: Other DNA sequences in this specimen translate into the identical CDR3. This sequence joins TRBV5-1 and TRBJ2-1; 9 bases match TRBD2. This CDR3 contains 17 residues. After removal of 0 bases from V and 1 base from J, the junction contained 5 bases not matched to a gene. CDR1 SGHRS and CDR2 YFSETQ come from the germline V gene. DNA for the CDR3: TGCGCCAGCAGCTTGGCAGCTAGCGGGACATCCTACAATGAGCAGTTCTTC. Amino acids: CASSLAASGTSYNEQFF.

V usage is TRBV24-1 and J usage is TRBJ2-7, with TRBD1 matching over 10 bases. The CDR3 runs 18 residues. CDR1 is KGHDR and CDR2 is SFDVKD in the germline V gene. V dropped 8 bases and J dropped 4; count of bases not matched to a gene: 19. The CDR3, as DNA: TGTGCCACCAAATCCCGGGACAGGGGTATTGGGTTGCTGTACGAGCAGTACTTC. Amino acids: CATKSRDRGIGLLYEQYF.

The CDR3 sequence is CASSLGGVAYNEQFF. CDR3 in DNA: TGTGCCAGCAGTTTAGGGGGGGTCGCCTACAATGAGCAGTTCTTC. The chain carries TRBV27 and TRBJ2-1; 7 bases are a match to TRBD2. V was clipped by 2 bases and J by 2 bases; unmatched bases: 3. The CDR3 runs to 15 residues. Per germline, CDR1 MNHEY and CDR2 SMNVEV (reference sequence).

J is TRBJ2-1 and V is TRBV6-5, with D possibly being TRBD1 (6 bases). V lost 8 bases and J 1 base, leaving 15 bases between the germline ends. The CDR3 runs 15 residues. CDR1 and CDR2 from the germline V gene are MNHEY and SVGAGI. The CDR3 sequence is CASWGGTSSYNEQFF. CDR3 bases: TGTGCCAGCTGGGGTGGGACAAGTTCCTACAATGAGCAGTTCTTC.

CDR3: CASSLEDRDTHYEQYF. The CDR3 DNA follows: TGTGCCAGCAGCTTGGAGGACCGGGACACCCACTACGAGCAGTACTTC. This sequence joins TRBV11-3 and TRBJ2-7; D may be TRBD1 (6 bases). The CDR3 runs to 16 residues. The germline CDR1 and CDR2 sequences are SGHNT and YENEEA. V lost 3 bases, J lost 3 bases, and 18 bases lay in between.

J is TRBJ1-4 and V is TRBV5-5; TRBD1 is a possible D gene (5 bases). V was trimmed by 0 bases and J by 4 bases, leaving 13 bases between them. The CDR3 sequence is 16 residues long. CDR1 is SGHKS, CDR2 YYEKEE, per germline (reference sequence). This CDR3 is CASSLEASQGNEKLFF. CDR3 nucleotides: TGTGCCAGCAGCTTGGAAGCCAGTCAGGGTAATGAAAAACTGTTTTTT.

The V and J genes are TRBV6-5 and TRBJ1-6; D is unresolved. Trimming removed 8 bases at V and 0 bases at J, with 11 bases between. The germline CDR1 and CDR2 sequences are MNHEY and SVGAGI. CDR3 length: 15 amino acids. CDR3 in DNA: TGTGCCAGCGGCCCAATTCTCTCCTATAATTCACCCCTCCACTTT. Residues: CASGPILSYNSPLHF.

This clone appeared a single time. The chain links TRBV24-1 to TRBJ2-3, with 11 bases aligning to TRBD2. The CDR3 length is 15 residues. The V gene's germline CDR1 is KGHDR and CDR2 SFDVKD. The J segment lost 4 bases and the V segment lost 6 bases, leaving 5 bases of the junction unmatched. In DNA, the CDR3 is TGTGCCACCAGTCTACCGGGACTAGCGGCAGATACGCAGTATTTT. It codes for CATSLPGLAADTQYF.

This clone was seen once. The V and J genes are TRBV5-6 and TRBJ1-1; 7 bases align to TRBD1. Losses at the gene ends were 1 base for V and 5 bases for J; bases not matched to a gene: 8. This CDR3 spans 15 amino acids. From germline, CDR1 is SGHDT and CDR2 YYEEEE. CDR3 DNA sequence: TGTGCCAGCAGCTTGTCAGACTCAGGGGGGACTGAAGCTTTCTTT. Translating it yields CASSLSDSGGTEAFF.

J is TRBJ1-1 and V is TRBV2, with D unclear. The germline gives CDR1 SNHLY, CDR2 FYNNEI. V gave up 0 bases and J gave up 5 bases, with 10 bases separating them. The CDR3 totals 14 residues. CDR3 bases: TGTGCCAGCAGTGAAGCCGGAAGACTGACTGAAGCTTTCTTT. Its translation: CASSEAGRLTEAFF.

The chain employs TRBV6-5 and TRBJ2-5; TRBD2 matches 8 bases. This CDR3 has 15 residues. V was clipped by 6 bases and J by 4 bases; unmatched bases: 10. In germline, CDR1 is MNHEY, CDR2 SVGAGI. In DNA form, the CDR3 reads TGTGCCAGCAGCCTCGGGGGGGCCAGGGTAGAGACCCAGTACTTC. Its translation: CASSLGGARVETQYF.

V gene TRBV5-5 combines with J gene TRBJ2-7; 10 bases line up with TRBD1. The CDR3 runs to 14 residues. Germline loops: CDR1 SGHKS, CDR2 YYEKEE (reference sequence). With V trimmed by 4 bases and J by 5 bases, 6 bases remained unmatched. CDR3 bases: TGTGCCAGCAGCCCGGGACAGGGGTTCAACGAGCAGTACTTC. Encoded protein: CASSPGQGFNEQYF.

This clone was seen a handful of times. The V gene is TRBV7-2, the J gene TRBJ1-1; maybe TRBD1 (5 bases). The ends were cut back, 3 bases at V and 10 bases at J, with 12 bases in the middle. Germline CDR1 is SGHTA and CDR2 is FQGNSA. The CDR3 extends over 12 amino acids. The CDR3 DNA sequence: TGTGCCAGCAGCTTTCGCTTTAGGGGAGCTTTCTTT. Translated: CASSFRFRGAFF.

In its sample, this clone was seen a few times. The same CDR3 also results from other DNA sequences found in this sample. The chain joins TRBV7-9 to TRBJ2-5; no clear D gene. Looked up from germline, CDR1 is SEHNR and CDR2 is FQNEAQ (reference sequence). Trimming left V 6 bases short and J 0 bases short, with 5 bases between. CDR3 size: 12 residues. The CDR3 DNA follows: TGTGCCAGCAGGGCATACCAAGAGACCCAGTACTTC. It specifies CASRAYQETQYF.

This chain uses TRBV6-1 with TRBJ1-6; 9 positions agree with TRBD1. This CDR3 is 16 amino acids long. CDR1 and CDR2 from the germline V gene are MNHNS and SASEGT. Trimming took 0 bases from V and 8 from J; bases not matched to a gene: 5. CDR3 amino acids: CASSEAAGQGHSPLHF. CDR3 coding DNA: TGTGCCAGCAGTGAAGCGGCGGGACAGGGTCATTCACCCCTCCACTTT.

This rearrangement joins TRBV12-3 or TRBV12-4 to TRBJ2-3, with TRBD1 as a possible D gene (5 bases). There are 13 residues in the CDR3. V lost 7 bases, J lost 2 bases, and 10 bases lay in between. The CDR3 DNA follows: TGTGCCAGCACATATGGGGCCACAGATACGCAGTATTTT. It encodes CASTYGATDTQYF.

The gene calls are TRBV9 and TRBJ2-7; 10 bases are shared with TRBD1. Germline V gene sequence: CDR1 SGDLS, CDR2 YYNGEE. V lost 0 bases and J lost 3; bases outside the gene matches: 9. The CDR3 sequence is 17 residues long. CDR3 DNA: TGTGCCAGCAGCGTAGAGAGTCTGGGACAGGGGAACTACGAGCAGTACTTC. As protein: CASSVESLGQGNYEQYF.

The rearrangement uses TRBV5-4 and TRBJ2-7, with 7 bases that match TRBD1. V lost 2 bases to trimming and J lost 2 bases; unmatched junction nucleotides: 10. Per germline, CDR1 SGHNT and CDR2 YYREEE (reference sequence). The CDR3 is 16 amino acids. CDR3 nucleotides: TGTGCCAGCAGCTTTACGACAGGGCTCGTCACCTACGAGCAGTACTTC. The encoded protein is CASSFTTGLVTYEQYF. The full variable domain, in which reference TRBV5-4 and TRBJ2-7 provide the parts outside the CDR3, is ETGVTQSPTHLIKTRGQQVTLRCSSQSGHNTVSWYQQALGQGPQFIFQYYREEENGRGNFPPRFSGLQFPNYSSELNVNALELDDSALYLCASSFTTGLVTYEQYFGPGTRLTVT.

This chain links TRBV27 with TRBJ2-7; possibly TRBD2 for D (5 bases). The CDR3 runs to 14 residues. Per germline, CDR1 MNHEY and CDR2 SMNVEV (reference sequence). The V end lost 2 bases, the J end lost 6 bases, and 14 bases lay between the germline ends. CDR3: CASSLRGIGGEQYF. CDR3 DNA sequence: TGTGCCAGCAGTTTAAGAGGAATTGGAGGCGAGCAGTACTTC.

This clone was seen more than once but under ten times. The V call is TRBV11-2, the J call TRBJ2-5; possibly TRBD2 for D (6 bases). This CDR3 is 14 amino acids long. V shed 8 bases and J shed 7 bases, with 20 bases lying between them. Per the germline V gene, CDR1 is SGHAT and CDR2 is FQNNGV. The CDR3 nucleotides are TGTGCCAGCTCCCCCGGTCGCGGGGCGGGGACCCAGTACTTC. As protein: CASSPGRGAGTQYF.

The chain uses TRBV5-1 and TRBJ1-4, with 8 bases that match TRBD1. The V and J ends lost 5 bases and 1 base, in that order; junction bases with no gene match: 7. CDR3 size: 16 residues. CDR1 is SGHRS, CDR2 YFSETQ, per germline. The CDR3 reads CASRPGQGLTNEKLFF. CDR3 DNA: TGCGCCAGCAGACCTGGACAGGGATTAACTAATGAAAAACTGTTTTTT.

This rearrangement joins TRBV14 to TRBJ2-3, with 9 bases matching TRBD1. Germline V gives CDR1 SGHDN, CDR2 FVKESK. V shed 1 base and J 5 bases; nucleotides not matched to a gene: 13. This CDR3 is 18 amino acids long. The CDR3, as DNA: TGTGCCAGCAGCCAAGCCCTAATTACAGGGGGCACGGTAGATACGCAGTATTTT. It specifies CASSQALITGGTVDTQYF.

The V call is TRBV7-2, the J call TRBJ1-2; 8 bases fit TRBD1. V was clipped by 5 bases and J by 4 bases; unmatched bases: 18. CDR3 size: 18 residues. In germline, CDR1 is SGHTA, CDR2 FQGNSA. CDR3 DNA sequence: TGTGCCAGCAGCCCCCAGGGGGTGGCAGGGGGCGAAGGCTATGGCTACACCTTC. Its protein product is CASSPQGVAGGEGYGYTF.